This TCR beta chain is from a study of prognosis after radiotherapy for stage I lung cancer. Study as a whole: Each patient with non-small cell lung cancer was deemed medically inoperable. Whole-study results and caveats: The study found that unique TCR clone counts fell after stereotactic body radiation therapy, median around 10,000 versus 6,900.

The CDR3 spans 13 residues. Germline V CDR1 and CDR2: MDHEN, SYDVKM. About this clonotype itself: No antigen is known for it. At one boundary the junction diverges from the germline segment, which might be a read error.

Amplicons of TCR beta CDR3 were generated from genomic DNA by two-round multiplex PCR. Round one of PCR was performed, and it used primers specific to each TRBV and TRBJ gene. One entry per CDR3 protein results from TCRdb running MiXCR on the multiplex PCR reads. Among about 24,000 distinct CDR3 sequences listed, roughly 40% were seen once. Material: PBMCs, obtained before or after stereotactic body radiation therapy (not recorded which). This sequence joins TRBV28 and TRBJ1-2, with TRBD1 identical over 7 bases. This TCR derives from a donor aged 50 or older with non-small cell lung cancer. In DNA, the CDR3 is TGTGTCAGCGAGGGGGCGGCTTTGTATGGCTACACCTTC. It specifies CVSEGAALYGYTF.